This T cell receptor (beta chain) was obtained from a study of CD8 T cells in Susac syndrome. CD8+ and CD4+ T cells taken from blood had their TCR beta sequenced. FACS was used to enrich TEMRA cells, whereas the CD8+ and CD4+ T cells were obtained by negative isolation. The authors reverse transcribed roughly 0.5 to 1 ug RNA with random hexamers. Amplification of TCR beta CDR3 across 54 Vbeta and 13 Jbeta was performed with immunoSEQ multiplex PCR. TCRdb reprocessed the immunoSEQ multiplex PCR reads via MiXCR and lists one record per CDR3 protein. The sample carries about 130,000 distinct CDR3 sequences, under 95% recorded once. The V gene lost 7 bases and the J gene lost 4 bases, with 16 bases spanning the gap. Germline lookup yields CDR1 GTSNPN and CDR2 SVGIG (reference sequence). CDR3 size: 13 residues.

V and J are TRBV30 and TRBJ1-2; D possibly corresponds to TRBD1 (6 bases). The sequenced sample was CD8+ T cells from PBMCs. This clonotype originated in a human donor with multiple sclerosis. The CDR3 is CASEKGGIYGYTF. CDR3 nucleotides: TGTGCCTCCGAAAAGGGGGGGATCTATGGCTACACCTTC.